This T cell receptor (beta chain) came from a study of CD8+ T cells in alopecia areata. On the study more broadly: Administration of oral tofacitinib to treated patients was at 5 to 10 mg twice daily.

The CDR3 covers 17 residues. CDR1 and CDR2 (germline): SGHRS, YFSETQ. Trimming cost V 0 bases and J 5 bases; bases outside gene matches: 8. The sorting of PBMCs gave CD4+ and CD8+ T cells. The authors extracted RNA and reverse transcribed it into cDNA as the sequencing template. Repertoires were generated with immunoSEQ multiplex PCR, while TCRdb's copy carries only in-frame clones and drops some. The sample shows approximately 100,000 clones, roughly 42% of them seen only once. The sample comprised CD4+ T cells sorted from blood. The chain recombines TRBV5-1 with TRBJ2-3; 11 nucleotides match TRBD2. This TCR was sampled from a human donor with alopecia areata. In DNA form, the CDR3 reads TGCGCCAGCAGCTTGGTTCCCCTAGCGGGGGGTCAAGATACGCAGTATTTT. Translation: CASSLVPLAGGQDTQYF.